Below are 25 T cell receptor beta chains sequenced from a single sample in a study of radiotherapy plus CTLA-4 blockade in lung cancer. Sequencing was performed with immunoSEQ multiplex PCR; in TCRdb, only in-frame clones are kept and a portion is missing. The top ten clones hold roughly 8% of a sample with roughly 30,000 clones, 70% to 85% of them seen once. This material consisted of peripheral blood, taken from a patient treated with radiotherapy plus ipilimumab. The receptors derive from a human donor with non-small cell lung cancer who had stable disease on radiotherapy plus ipilimumab.

The CDR3 reads CASSVANQPQHF. CDR3 nucleotides: TGTGCCAGCAGTGTAGCCAATCAGCCCCAGCATTTT. The chain carries TRBV2 and TRBJ1-5, with unresolved D. This CDR3 is built from 12 residues. Per germline, CDR1 SNHLY and CDR2 FYNNEI. Trimming cost V 4 bases and J 3 bases, with 4 bases left between them.

This clone was detected a few times. V gene TRBV5-4 combines with J gene TRBJ2-7; weak D call: TRBD2 (6 bases). CDR3 size: 15 residues. Germline CDR1 and CDR2: SGHNT and YYREEE (reference sequence). The V end was cut by 1 base, the J end by 0 bases, with 11 bases between. In DNA, the CDR3 is TGTGCCAGCAGCTTGCAGCGGGTAAGCTCCTACGAGCAGTACGTC. It encodes CASSLQRVSSYEQYV.

The chain combines TRBV14 with TRBJ2-3; possible D gene TRBD1, 7 bases. The CDR3 runs 15 residues. CDR1 is SGHDN, CDR2 FVKESK, per germline. V was shortened by 4 bases and J by 5 bases, with 16 bases between the two germline ends. CDR3 residues: CASSPAGGLGDTQYF. CDR3 DNA: TGTGCCAGCAGCCCGGCAGGGGGGTTGGGAGATACGCAGTATTTT.

The V and J genes are TRBV10-2 and TRBJ1-2; D is undetermined. Germline V lookup: CDR1 WSHSY, CDR2 SAAADI. Trimming cost V 2 bases and J 0 bases, with 4 bases left between them. This CDR3 is 13 amino acids long. The CDR3 DNA reads as TGCGCCAGCAGTGAGGGACCTAACTATGGCTACACCTTC. This gives the protein CASSEGPNYGYTF.

The J gene is TRBJ2-7, the V gene TRBV14; D may correspond to TRBD1 or TRBD2 (5 bases each). With 3 bases removed from V and 12 bases from J, the gap between germline ends came to 18 bases. The CDR3 runs to 13 residues. Germline V gene lookup returns CDR1 SGHDN and CDR2 FVKESK. The CDR3, as DNA: TGTGCCAGCAGCCAGCGGGTGGGACCGATGTTGTACTTC. The encoded protein is CASSQRVGPMLYF.

This chain uses TRBV6-5 with TRBJ1-2; D not resolved. Trimming shortened V by 2 bases and J by 6 bases, and 10 bases separated the two germline ends. The germline gives CDR1 MNHEY, CDR2 SVGAGI. CDR3 length equals 13 residues. CDR3 protein: CASSYRPDDGYTF. The CDR3, as DNA: TGTGCCAGCAGTTACAGACCGGACGATGGCTACACCTTC.

The chain combines TRBV7-2 with TRBJ1-5; 7 bases match TRBD1. The J segment lost 9 bases and the V segment lost 1 base, leaving 15 bases of the junction unmatched. The CDR3 spans 17 residues. The V gene's germline CDR1 is SGHTA and CDR2 FQGNSA. As DNA, the CDR3 is TGTGCCAGCAGCTTAGTAGGGGGCCCAGGTCAGGGAGGGCCCCAGCATTTT. It is translated as CASSLVGGPGQGGPQHF.

The chain joins TRBV19 to TRBJ1-5; D gene uncertain. From germline, CDR1 is LNHDA and CDR2 SQIVND (reference sequence). The CDR3 totals 13 residues. Trimming left V 2 bases short and J 10 bases short, with 12 bases between. CDR3 coding DNA: TGTGCCAGTAGTATATCGACCCCGGACCCCCAGCATTTT. Translation: CASSISTPDPQHF.

The chain carries TRBV7-2 and TRBJ2-1, with 9 nucleotides matching TRBD1. The V gene end was trimmed by 7 bases and the J gene end by 8 bases; junction bases not matched to a gene: 9. CDR1 and CDR2 (germline): SGHTA, FQGNSA. The CDR3 extends over 14 amino acids. This chain's CDR3 is CASKAGTGQDEQFF. The CDR3 DNA is TGTGCCAGCAAAGCCGGGACAGGGCAGGATGAGCAGTTCTTC.

The chain recombines TRBV5-6 with TRBJ2-5; 9 bases map to TRBD1. The germline CDR1 and CDR2 sequences are SGHDT and YYEEEE. Trimming took 5 bases from V and 3 from J; bases not matched to a gene: 8. The CDR3 length is 15 residues. The CDR3 spells CASSPPDRGKETQYF. Here the CDR3 DNA reads TGTGCCAGCAGTCCCCCCGACAGGGGGAAAGAGACCCAGTACTTC. Full variable domain (remainder filled in from reference TRBV5-6 and TRBJ2-5): DAGVTQSPTHLIKTRGQQVTLRCSPKSGHDTVSWYQQALGQGPQFIFQYYEEEERQRGNFPDRFSGHQFPNYSSELNVNALLLGDSALYLCASSPPDRGKETQYFGPGTRLLVL.

This chain joins TRBV14 and TRBJ2-2; 10 positions match TRBD2. Germline values: CDR1 SGHDN, CDR2 FVKESK. The CDR3 runs 17 residues. The V and J ends lost 7 bases and 1 base, in that order; junction bases with no gene match: 9. The CDR3 DNA reads TGTGCCAGCACCAGGGAGGCTAGCGGGGGGAACACCGGGGAGCTGTTTTTT. Translation gives CASTREASGGNTGELFF.

The chain carries TRBV7-3 and TRBJ2-3; D call uncertain. CDR1 is SGHTA and CDR2 is FQGTGA in the germline V gene. This CDR3 spans 12 amino acids. V was shortened by 5 bases and J by 8 bases, with 11 bases between the two germline ends. CDR3: CASSGDVGTQYF. DNA for the CDR3: TGTGCCAGCAGCGGGGATGTTGGTACGCAGTATTTT.

The CDR3 region is CASSERLDRGLFF. The DNA of the CDR3 is TGCGCCAGCAGTGAGAGGTTAGACAGAGGACTGTTTTTT. The V gene is TRBV10-2, the J gene TRBJ1-4; D may be TRBD1 (5 bases). Germline V gene lookup returns CDR1 WSHSY and CDR2 SAAADI. The CDR3 is made up of 13 amino acids. The ends were cut back, 2 bases at V and 13 bases at J, with 14 bases in the middle.

The CDR3 DNA is TGCGCCAGCAGTCCCCGACGAGACAGGGAACACAATCAGCCCCAGCATTTT. Amino acid sequence: CASSPRRDREHNQPQHF. The V gene is TRBV23-1, the J gene TRBJ1-5, with 7 bases fitting TRBD1. TRBV23-1 is an open reading frame, and its role is uncertain. Trimming removed 4 bases from V and 3 bases from J; junction bases left unmatched: 12. CDR3 size: 17 residues.

The chain links TRBV15 to TRBJ1-3, with D maybe TRBD1 (6 bases). This CDR3 has 17 amino acids. Deletions cut 0 bases from V and 3 bases from J, with 15 bases between. The germline V gene has CDR1 LNHNV and CDR2 YYDKDF (reference sequence). The CDR3, as DNA: TGTGCCACCAGCAGAGATCACGGGGGGCGCTTTGGAAACACCATATATTTT. Protein sequence: CATSRDHGGRFGNTIYF.

The gene calls are TRBV6-1 and TRBJ1-3, with D perhaps TRBD1 (5 bases). Germline CDR1 and CDR2: MNHNS and SASEGT. This CDR3 is 18 amino acids long. Trimming left V 4 bases short and J 0 bases short, with 19 bases between. The CDR3 DNA sequence: TGTGCCAGCAGTGCTTTTCGGGGCAGCGCCCGCTCTGGAAACACCATATATTTT. Translating gives CASSAFRGSARSGNTIYF.

This clone was observed once. V and J are TRBV28 and TRBJ1-2; 7 positions agree with TRBD1. The CDR3 is made up of 13 amino acids. Germline assignment: CDR1 MDHEN and CDR2 SYDVKM. Unmatched junction bases numbered 9, after V lost 6 bases and J lost 8 bases. The CDR3: CASRSEGARGYTF. In DNA form, the CDR3 reads TGTGCCAGCAGGTCGGAGGGGGCGAGAGGCTACACCTTC.

This clone has just one count. V and J are TRBV19 and TRBJ2-3; 10 bases align to TRBD2. The CDR3 extends over 15 amino acids. Trimming removed 11 bases from V and 4 bases from J; junction bases left unmatched: 12. In germline, CDR1 is LNHDA, CDR2 SQIVND (reference sequence). DNA of the CDR3: TGTGCCTCTTTAAAAACTAGCGGGGCTCCAGATACGCAGTATTTT. The encoded protein is CASLKTSGAPDTQYF.

The chain recombines TRBV5-1 with TRBJ2-7; 7 bases line up with TRBD1. The CDR3 length is 15 residues. J was trimmed by 11 bases and V by 0 bases; bases with no gene match: 14. From germline, CDR1 is SGHRS and CDR2 YFSETQ. CDR3 in amino acids: CASSLASGTEHREYF. The CDR3 DNA sequence: TGCGCCAGCAGCTTGGCATCCGGGACAGAACATCGGGAGTACTTC.

The chain recombines TRBV19 with TRBJ1-3, with no clear D. This CDR3 has 12 amino acids. V gave up 6 bases and J gave up 3 bases, with 6 bases separating them. Germline V gene data show CDR1 as LNHDA and CDR2 as SQIVND (reference sequence). CDR3 sequence reads: CASSLLGNTIYF. DNA for the CDR3: TGTGCCAGTAGCCTACTTGGAAACACCATATATTTT.

This clone was seen a handful of times. The chain links TRBV6-4 to TRBJ1-2; 7 nucleotides align to TRBD1. Germline-derived CDR1 and CDR2 are MRHNA and SNTAGT. Trimming cost V 4 bases and J 8 bases; bases outside gene matches: 4. This CDR3 comprises 12 residues. Here the CDR3 reads CASSGQGGGYTF. The CDR3 DNA is TGTGCCAGCAGTGGACAGGGAGGAGGCTACACCTTC.

V and J are TRBV7-6 and TRBJ2-1; TRBD1 or TRBD2 may be the D gene (6 bases each). The V gene lost 0 bases and the J gene lost 10 bases, with 13 bases spanning the gap. The CDR3 covers 14 residues. Germline V gene data show CDR1 as SGHVS and CDR2 as FNYEAQ. In DNA, the CDR3 is TGTGCCAGCAGCTTAGCGACGGGGGCACCCGAGCAGTTCTTC. Translated: CASSLATGAPEQFF. The full variable domain, completed using reference TRBV7-6 and TRBJ2-1, is GAGVSQSPRYKVTKRGQDVALRCDPISGHVSLYWYRQALGQGPEFLTYFNYEAQQDKSGLPNDRFSAERPEGSISTLTIQRTEQRDSAMYRCASSLATGAPEQFFGPGTRLTVL.

This clone was found a few times. This chain connects TRBV10-2 to TRBJ2-5, with D possibly being TRBD2 (7 bases). Trimming removed 8 bases from V and 6 bases from J, with 19 bases in between. Per germline, CDR1 WSHSY and CDR2 SAAADI. The CDR3 has 14 residues. CDR3 residues: CASRGAGAIQTQYF. In DNA, the CDR3 is TGCGCCAGCCGTGGGGCGGGGGCAATACAGACCCAGTACTTC.

The sample holds a few counts of this clone. The chain joins TRBV12-2 to TRBJ2-7; the table's D call, TRBD2, was not checked against the DNA. TRBV12-2 is a recognized pseudogene. The CDR3 has 15 amino acids. The CDR3 DNA follows: TGTGCAAGTCGCTTAGATACGGGGGGAGAATACGAGCAGTACGTC. It specifies CASRLDTGGEYEQYV.

This clone was recorded once. V usage is TRBV19 and J usage is TRBJ1-2; weak D call: TRBD1 (5 bases). In germline, CDR1 is LNHDA, CDR2 SQIVND (reference sequence). The CDR3 is made up of 14 amino acids. The V end lost 2 bases, the J end lost 4 bases, and 11 bases lay between the germline ends. This chain's CDR3 is CASSILDGAYGYTF. Written as DNA, the CDR3 is TGTGCCAGTAGTATATTGGACGGGGCCTATGGCTACACCTTC.